The source of this T cell receptor beta chain is a study of blood T cell repertoires in COVID-19. On the study more broadly: Sites across the United States, Italy and Spain contributed samples from acute and convalescent COVID-19. The cDNA or gDNA used as material had been derived from T cells, B-cell-depleted T cells, or PBMCs.

In the source study's methods: Amplification with reference gene primers provided the estimates of nucleated cell counts. Using immunoSEQ multiplex PCR, the repertoire was profiled, and TCRdb retains in-frame clones only, with some absent. That table supplies the V and J calls and clone size; D and trimming were determined from the DNA. The sample includes more than 150,000 clones, more than 70% seen only once; the top ten take approximately 3%. CDR3 size: 14 residues. The germline V gene encodes CDR1 SGHRS and CDR2 YFSETQ. V lost 3 bases to trimming and J lost 4 bases, with 11 bases between them. The receptor was isolated from a man aged 60 to 69 with acute or convalescent COVID-19. Sequenced input: peripheral blood. The chain employs TRBV5-1 and TRBJ1-3; D may be TRBD1 (6 bases). The CDR3 DNA follows: TGCGCCAGCAGCTCCACAGGGTTGGGAAACACCATATATTTT. This encodes CASSSTGLGNTIYF.